These 9 T cell receptor beta chains originate from one sample sequenced in a study of blood T cell repertoires in COVID-19. Measured with immunoSEQ multiplex PCR; TCRdb has only the in-frame clones, and not every one. The profile shows some 180,000 clones, about 90% of them singletons. The sample consisted of peripheral blood. The receptor source for this set is a man aged 70 or older with active or convalescent COVID-19.

This clone appeared a few times. V usage is TRBV5-4 and J usage is TRBJ1-2, with D tentatively TRBD1 (5 bases). Germline-derived CDR1 and CDR2 are SGHNT and YYREEE (reference sequence). V dropped 4 bases and J dropped 2 bases, with 9 bases sitting between them. The CDR3 spans 13 residues. CDR3 DNA: TGTGCCAGCAGCCCCGACAGAAACTATGGCTACACCTTC. Residues: CASSPDRNYGYTF.

A single count supports this clone. The chain is built from TRBV4-1 and TRBJ2-6; 7 bases map to TRBD1. V dropped 3 bases and J dropped 2; count of bases not matched to a gene: 16. The CDR3 spans 20 residues. Germline lookup yields CDR1 MGHRA and CDR2 YSYEKL. The CDR3 here is CASSHRQGLAFRTGANVLTF. The CDR3 DNA is TGCGCCAGCAGCCACCGACAGGGTTTGGCGTTTAGGACTGGGGCCAACGTCCTGACTTTC.

The rearrangement joins TRBV29-1 to TRBJ2-4, with 8 bases matching TRBD1. This CDR3 contains 15 residues. The V gene end was trimmed by 5 bases and the J gene end by 2 bases; junction bases not matched to a gene: 8. CDR1 SQVTM and CDR2 ANQGSEA come from the germline V gene. The CDR3 sequence is CSVFDRGKTKNIQYF. CDR3 nucleotides: TGCAGCGTTTTCGACAGGGGAAAAACCAAAAACATTCAGTACTTC. Full variable domain (rest looked up from reference TRBV29-1 and TRBJ2-4): SAVISQKPSRDICQRGTSLTIQCQVDSQVTMMFWYRQQPGQSLTLIATANQGSEATYESGFVIDKFPISRPNLTFSTLTVSNMSPEDSSIYLCSVFDRGKTKNIQYFGAGTRLSVL.

V gene TRBV7-2 combines with J gene TRBJ2-2; 7 nucleotides agree with TRBD2. The V gene's germline CDR1 is SGHTA and CDR2 FQGNSA. The ends lost 6 bases at V and 2 bases at J; junction bases unmatched: 6. CDR3 size: 15 residues. The CDR3 spells CASSHLADNTGELFF. The CDR3 DNA follows: TGTGCCAGCAGTCACCTAGCGGATAACACCGGGGAGCTGTTTTTT.

The rearrangement uses TRBV12-3 or TRBV12-4 and TRBJ2-3; tentative D call: TRBD2 (6 bases). Trimming left V 3 bases short and J 5 bases short, with 6 bases between. The CDR3 runs to 12 residues. The CDR3, as DNA: TGTGCCAGCAGTTTGCGGGGAGATACGCAGTATTTT. It encodes CASSLRGDTQYF.

The V gene is TRBV19, the J gene TRBJ2-3; 7 positions agree with TRBD1. Germline assignment: CDR1 LNHDA and CDR2 SQIVND (reference sequence). With 6 bases clipped from V and 6 bases from J, the junction kept 6 bases outside the gene matches. This CDR3 has 13 amino acids. The CDR3 is CASSTGTADTQYF. The CDR3 nucleotides are TGTGCCAGTAGCACTGGGACAGCCGATACGCAGTATTTT.

The chain recombines TRBV7-8 with TRBJ1-1; possibly TRBD1 for D (5 bases). The CDR3 consists of 14 residues. Germline V gene data show CDR1 as SGHVS and CDR2 as FQNEAQ. V was trimmed by 5 bases and J by 6 bases, leaving 16 bases between them. The CDR3 region is CASSPRESWAEAFF. In DNA form, the CDR3 reads TGTGCCAGCAGCCCCAGGGAATCGTGGGCTGAAGCTTTCTTT.

The chain is built from TRBV7-2 and TRBJ1-5; the match to TRBD1 covers 9 bases. Per the germline V gene, CDR1 is SGHTA and CDR2 is FQGNSA. The CDR3 length is 15 residues. V lost 5 bases to trimming and J lost 3 bases; unmatched junction nucleotides: 5. The CDR3 DNA is TGTGCCAGCAGCAGTACAGGGGGCTACAATCAGCCCCAGCATTTT. Protein: CASSSTGGYNQPQHF.

The rearrangement joins TRBV4-3 to TRBJ1-1, with TRBD1 matching over 9 bases. Losses at the gene ends were 5 bases for V and 0 bases for J; bases not matched to a gene: 7. The CDR3 length is 16 residues. The germline V gene has CDR1 LGHNA and CDR2 YSLEER. This chain's CDR3 is CASSTRTGDMNTEAFF. CDR3 nucleotide sequence: TGCGCCAGCAGCACTCGGACAGGGGACATGAACACTGAAGCTTTCTTT.